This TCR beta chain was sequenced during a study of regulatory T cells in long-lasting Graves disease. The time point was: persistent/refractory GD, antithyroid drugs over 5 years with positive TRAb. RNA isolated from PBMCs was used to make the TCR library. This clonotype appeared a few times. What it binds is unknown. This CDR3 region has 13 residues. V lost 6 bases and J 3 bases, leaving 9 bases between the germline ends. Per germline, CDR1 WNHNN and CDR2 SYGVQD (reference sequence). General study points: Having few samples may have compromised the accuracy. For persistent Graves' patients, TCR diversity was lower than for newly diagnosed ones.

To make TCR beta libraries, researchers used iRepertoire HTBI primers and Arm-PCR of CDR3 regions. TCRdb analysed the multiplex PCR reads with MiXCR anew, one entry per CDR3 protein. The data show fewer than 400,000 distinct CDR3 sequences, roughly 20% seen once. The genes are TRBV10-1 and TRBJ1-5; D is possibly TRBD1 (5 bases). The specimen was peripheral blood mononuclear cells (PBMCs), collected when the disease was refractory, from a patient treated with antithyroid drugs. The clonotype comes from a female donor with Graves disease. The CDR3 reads CASSGDFNQPQHF. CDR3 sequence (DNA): TGCGCCAGCAGCGGGGACTTCAATCAGCCCCAGCATTTT.